This T cell receptor beta chain was profiled in a study of identical twins (dated by TCRdb to 2016 to 2017). Regarding the complete study: To test whether fetal clonotypes persist, this study deep-sequenced TCR alpha and beta repertoires from monozygotic twins, from unrelated adults of various ages, and from cord blood. Replicate twin experiments were performed at different times using different library preparation protocols to rule out contamination.

As for this clonotype: Its target antigen remains unknown. Nothing much larger sits one base from this clone, and base qualities are not available.

Libraries came from 5' RACE. Sequencer: Illumina HiSeq 2000. Template switching introduced a universal primer binding site; the final cDNA contained a unique molecular identifier, enabling accurate counting of TCR cDNA molecules. Specific primers in the conserved constant-segment region were used to synthesize first-strand cDNA for TCR alpha and beta chains. Each cDNA library was double barcoded, with a SMART-Mk sample barcode plus Illumina barcodes, to control for contamination. TruSeq adapter sequences and Illumina sample barcodes were added in two successive PCR steps. The TCR alpha and beta cDNA libraries were sequenced on the Illumina HiSeq platform using custom primers. The study's processing was this. Unique molecular identifiers were extracted from raw reads with MiGEC, and CDR3 positions were determined with MiXCR. Recombination models were inferred per individual with the repgenHMM and IGoR tools using an EM algorithm. The analysis of shared clonotypes was done with the tcR package in R, with sharing normalized by the product of cloneset sizes. Out-of-frame nonproductive sequences were analyzed to study raw recombination free of thymic and clonal selection effects. TCRdb reanalyzed the raw reads on its own, using fastp at Q25 for trimming and MiXCR for clone calling, and kept in-frame beta chains. Rows with a matching CDR3 protein are joined into one entry that keeps the most common DNA and genes. The V and J calls come from TCRdb's annotation, not from the publication. The sample table lists 1.5 million or so distinct CDR3 sequences, less than 40% of them with a count of one. Jointly, the top ten make up about 0.3% of the sample.

On the study overall, not on this receptor specifically: Out-of-frame TCR alpha sharing in monozygotic twins was systematically underestimated by recombination models, whereas sharing between unrelated individuals was in agreement with the recombination models. A weaker excess of twin sharing was found in beta out-of-frame sequences because the signal-to-noise ratio was lowered by fewer shared sequences. Fewer insertions were carried by abundant cord blood beta clonotypes; a weaker similar trend was observed in young adult naive repertoires, while no such trend was observed in memory repertoires. Out-of-frame TCR alpha sequences shared between twins showed an excess of low generation-probability sequences compared with coincidental sharing between unrelated individuals. Zero-insertion analyses could be partly confounded by invariant T cells such as MAIT and iNKT, although diverse VJ usage argued against such confounding for most clonotypes. Because the same donors could not be followed over many years, the conclusions depended on cross-sectional statistical analysis.

Every donor was a healthy Caucasian. CDR1 and CDR2 are drawn from the germline V gene: SQVTM, ANQGSEA. Trimming takes 3 bases from V and 3 bases from J, and the germline ends sit 8 bases apart. The CDR3 starts with the cysteine, ends with the phenylalanine, and has 12 residues. This entry keeps only the CDR3 DNA: 36 bases, framed from base 1. Sequencing was carried out using cord blood. This TCR came from a newborn girl in good health. The receptor chain draws on TRBV29-1 and TRBJ1-1, and the D gene may be TRBD1, 6 bases matching. The CDR3 in this case is CSVEGHHTEAFF. The nucleotides read TGCAGCGTTGAGGGACACCACACTGAAGCTTTCTTT.